This T cell receptor beta chain emerged from a study of blood T cell repertoires in COVID-19. Overall study: In each case, the material was cDNA or gDNA derived from T cells, B-cell-depleted T cells, or PBMCs.

The CDR3 sequence is 13 residues long. V gave up 1 base and J gave up 10 bases; unmatched junction bases: 5. Germline V gives CDR1 LNHDA, CDR2 SQIVND (reference sequence). The assay was immunoSEQ multiplex PCR, and TCRdb's table has in-frame clones only and misses some. The sample has 50,000 to 60,000 clones, roughly 85% seen once; the top ten hold 5.5% to 7%. The sample was peripheral blood. The TCR originated in a human donor in a cohort sampled during active or convalescent COVID-19. This chain uses TRBV19 with TRBJ2-5; 8 nucleotides agree with TRBD1. The CDR3 loop reads CASSIVGRGHQYF. The DNA of the CDR3 is TGTGCCAGTAGTATAGTTGGCAGGGGGCACCAGTACTTC.